A single sample gave rise to the 30 T cell receptor beta chains below, sequenced in a study of blood T cell repertoires in COVID-19. This table comes from immunoSEQ multiplex PCR, and its TCRdb copy is limited to in-frame clones, with some not included. The data hold about 300,000 clones, with around 80% observed a single time. Sample: peripheral blood. The receptors were sampled from a woman aged 45-65 years with acute or convalescent COVID-19.

This chain links TRBV3-1 (or the pseudogene TRBV3-2) with TRBJ2-7; tentative D call: TRBD2 (5 bases). Germline assignment: CDR1 LGHDT and CDR2 YNNKEL (reference sequence). CDR3 length: 14 amino acids. The V gene lost 6 bases and the J gene lost 2 bases, with 14 bases spanning the gap. The chain's CDR3 is CASSHPTGTYEQYF. The CDR3, as DNA: TGTGCCAGCAGTCATCCGACGGGAACCTACGAGCAGTACTTC.

This clone showed up just a few times. V usage is TRBV5-1 and J usage is TRBJ2-2; perhaps TRBD2 as D (6 bases). The V end was cut by 4 bases, the J end by 0 bases, with 16 bases between. The CDR3 is 17 amino acids. Germline CDR1 is SGHRS and CDR2 is YFSETQ. The CDR3 is CASSRLVGGPNTGELFF. CDR3 DNA sequence: TGCGCCAGCAGCCGTCTGGTCGGGGGACCGAACACCGGGGAGCTGTTTTTT.

The V call is TRBV28, the J call TRBJ1-3; no clear D. V was cut by 4 bases and J by 5 bases, with 9 bases left in between. Germline V gene sequence: CDR1 MDHEN, CDR2 SYDVKM. The CDR3 contains 13 residues. The CDR3 DNA follows: TGTGCCAGCAGTTGGAGAGGGCGAAACACCATATATTTT. This gives the protein CASSWRGRNTIYF.

This rearrangement joins TRBV5-6 to TRBJ1-2; D perhaps matches TRBD1 (6 bases). Germline V lookup: CDR1 SGHDT, CDR2 YYEEEE. The CDR3 is 15 residues long. V lost 0 bases to trimming and J lost 2 bases, with 11 bases between them. The CDR3 loop is CASSLGQTGNYGYTF. The CDR3 DNA reads TGTGCCAGCAGCTTGGGGCAGACAGGCAACTATGGCTACACCTTC. Complete variable domain (other parts from reference TRBV5-6 and TRBJ1-2): DAGVTQSPTHLIKTRGQQVTLRCSPKSGHDTVSWYQQALGQGPQFIFQYYEEEERQRGNFPDRFSGHQFPNYSSELNVNALLLGDSALYLCASSLGQTGNYGYTFGSGTRLTVV.

The CDR3 loop reads CASSLGQGANTGELFF. CDR3 nucleotide sequence: TGTGCCAGCAGCCTCGGACAGGGGGCGAACACCGGGGAGCTGTTTTTT. The rearrangement links TRBV5-4 to TRBJ2-2; 10 bases map to TRBD1. J was trimmed by 0 bases and V by 4 bases; bases with no gene match: 3. CDR1 and CDR2 from the germline V gene are SGHNT and YYREEE (reference sequence). CDR3 length equals 16 residues.

The chain uses TRBV18 and TRBJ2-1; weak D call: TRBD2 (5 bases). The length of the CDR3 is 15 residues. Germline V gene sequence: CDR1 KGHSH, CDR2 LQKENI. Trimming removed 1 base from V and 5 bases from J, with 12 bases in between. DNA of the CDR3: TGTGCCAGCTCACCACTTCTTTCGGGGAACAATGAGCAGTTCTTC. It translates to CASSPLLSGNNEQFF.

The chain carries TRBV6-5 and TRBJ1-1; 7 bases agree with TRBD1. The CDR3 has 14 amino acids. The V and J ends lost 4 bases and 5 bases, in that order; junction bases with no gene match: 7. Germline V gene sequence: CDR1 MNHEY, CDR2 SVGAGI. CDR3 protein: CASSSRGRSTEAFF. The CDR3 nucleotides are TGTGCCAGCAGTTCTAGGGGGCGGTCGACTGAAGCTTTCTTT.

This clone came up once. J is TRBJ1-1 and V is TRBV6-5, with D hard to call. Germline CDR1 is MNHEY and CDR2 is SVGAGI. V lost 6 bases and J lost 0, with 11 bases in between. This CDR3 comprises 14 residues. The CDR3 loop is CASSKPSLNTEAFF. In nucleotides, the CDR3 is TGTGCCAGCAGCAAACCCAGTTTGAACACTGAAGCTTTCTTT.

The V and J genes are TRBV9 and TRBJ1-1; D is undetermined. This CDR3 has 13 amino acids. The germline V and J ends were trimmed by 4 bases and 0 bases, with 7 bases remaining between them. Germline V gene sequence: CDR1 SGDLS, CDR2 YYNGEE. The CDR3 nucleotides read TGTGCCAGCAGCCCAGAGGTGAACACTGAAGCTTTCTTT. It encodes CASSPEVNTEAFF.

The V gene is TRBV7-2, the J gene TRBJ2-1, with 7 bases aligning to TRBD2. With 3 bases clipped from V and 3 bases from J, the junction kept 5 bases outside the gene matches. This CDR3 comprises 15 residues. Germline V lookup: CDR1 SGHTA, CDR2 FQGNSA. This CDR3 is CASSFIWEGYNEQFF. The CDR3 nucleotides are TGTGCCAGCAGCTTTATATGGGAGGGCTACAATGAGCAGTTCTTC. Together with reference TRBV7-2 and TRBJ2-1, the CDR3 gives the full variable domain: GAGVSQSPSNKVTEKGKDVELRCDPISGHTALYWYRQSLGQGLEFLIYFQGNSAPDKSGLPSDRFSAERTGGSVSTLTIQRTQQEDSAVYLCASSFIWEGYNEQFFGPGTRLTVL.

V and J are TRBV5-5 and TRBJ1-5; 10 nucleotides line up with TRBD1. The CDR3 extends over 17 amino acids. J gave up 0 bases and V 0 bases, and 3 bases lay outside the gene matches. From germline, CDR1 is SGHKS and CDR2 YYEKEE (reference sequence). CDR3 residues: CASSLGRTGGSNQPQHF. The CDR3 DNA reads as TGTGCCAGCAGCTTGGGCCGGACAGGGGGTAGCAATCAGCCCCAGCATTTT.

This rearrangement joins TRBV5-8 to TRBJ1-5; D is ambiguous. This CDR3 is 18 amino acids long. Trimming stripped 0 bases from V and 0 bases from J, with 16 bases between. CDR1 and CDR2 from the germline V gene are SGHTS and YDEGEE. CDR3 residues: CASSLDGIGDYSNQPQHF. The CDR3 DNA sequence: TGTGCCAGCAGCTTGGATGGTATCGGAGACTATAGCAATCAGCCCCAGCATTTT. Full variable domain (outside the CDR3, taken from reference TRBV5-8 and TRBJ1-5): EAGVTQSPTHLIKTRGQQATLRCSPISGHTSVYWYQQALGLGLQFLLWYDEGEERNRGNFPPRFSGRQFPNYSSELNVNALELEDSALYLCASSLDGIGDYSNQPQHFGDGTRLSIL.

The V gene is TRBV10-3, the J gene TRBJ1-6, with a possible D match to TRBD1 (5 bases). There are 14 residues in the CDR3. V lost 6 bases, J lost 5 bases, and 11 bases lay in between. Germline V gene data show CDR1 as ENHRY and CDR2 as SYGVKD. The CDR3 DNA reads as TGTGCCATCAGACCGGACACCAATAATTCACCCCTCCACTTT. It yields the protein CAIRPDTNNSPLHF.

This clone was detected a few times. The chain combines TRBV7-2 with TRBJ2-7; weak D call: TRBD1 (5 bases). The CDR3 sequence is 13 residues long. Germline V gene data show CDR1 as SGHTA and CDR2 as FQGNSA. Trimming took 2 bases from V and 6 from J, leaving 11 bases between them. The CDR3 nucleotides read TGTGCCAGCAGCTTACGGCAGGGCGGCGAGCAGTACTTC. This sequence encodes CASSLRQGGEQYF.

This clone was detected once. The chain uses TRBV30 and TRBJ1-2; D call uncertain. The CDR3 is 12 residues long. Germline V gene lookup returns CDR1 GTSNPN and CDR2 SVGIG (reference sequence). V was clipped by 2 bases and J by 1 base, with 5 bases between them. In DNA form, the CDR3 reads TGTGCCTGGAGTCCAGATAACTATGGCTACACCTTC. Its translation: CAWSPDNYGYTF.

The genes are TRBV6-2 or TRBV6-3 and TRBJ1-5; no clear D. Trimming took off 5 bases at V and 4 bases at J, with 9 bases between the two ends. The germline CDR1 and CDR2 sequences are MNHEY and SVGEGT. This CDR3 spans 13 amino acids. The CDR3 loop reads CASSPYMNQPQHF. The CDR3 bases are TGTGCCAGCAGTCCCTATATGAATCAGCCCCAGCATTTT.

This clone came up once. This rearrangement joins TRBV7-9 to TRBJ1-4; no reliable D call. CDR1 and CDR2 from the germline V gene are SEHNR and FQNEAQ (reference sequence). CDR3 length: 15 residues. Trimming stripped 0 bases from V and 6 bases from J, with 11 bases between. The CDR3 DNA reads TGTGCCAGCAGCTTAGCCCCTAGCGGTCATGAAAAACTGTTTTTT. Translating gives CASSLAPSGHEKLFF.

This clone was recorded only once. The chain recombines TRBV19 with TRBJ1-6; 8 nucleotides match TRBD1. This CDR3 is 15 amino acids long. Trimming took 4 bases from V and 9 from J; bases not matched to a gene: 8. Germline V CDR1 and CDR2: LNHDA, SQIVND (reference sequence). In DNA, the CDR3 is TGTGCCAGTAGTACCACAGGGGGAGGGGGTTCACCCCTCCACTTT. This translates into CASSTTGGGGSPLHF.

The chain employs TRBV6-5 and TRBJ1-1; D possibly corresponds to TRBD1 (5 bases). The CDR3 covers 13 residues. Trimming removed 8 bases from V and 2 bases from J, with 12 bases in between. The germline CDR1 and CDR2 sequences are MNHEY and SVGAGI. CDR3 nucleotide sequence: TGTGCCAGCCAATTTGACAGCAACACTGAAGCTTTCTTT. Translated: CASQFDSNTEAFF.

The J gene is TRBJ1-3, the V gene TRBV7-2; D not resolved. The V gene lost 1 base and the J gene lost 0 bases, with 10 bases spanning the gap. The CDR3 spans 16 residues. CDR1 and CDR2 from the germline V gene are SGHTA and FQGNSA. CDR3 region: CASSLVIPGSGNTIYF. The CDR3 DNA is TGTGCCAGCAGCTTAGTTATCCCGGGCTCTGGAAACACCATATATTTT.

This clone was seen just once. The chain employs TRBV9 and TRBJ1-2, with D possibly matching TRBD1 (6 bases). The V gene's germline CDR1 is SGDLS and CDR2 YYNGEE. V gave up 5 bases and J gave up 6 bases, with 14 bases separating them. This CDR3 has 13 amino acids. The CDR3 loop reads CASSERAGDGYTF. CDR3 nucleotides: TGTGCCAGCAGTGAGAGGGCAGGGGATGGCTACACCTTC.

The rearrangement uses TRBV21-1 and TRBJ1-1; the D call of TRBD1 is as the table states it, not checked on the DNA. TRBV21-1 counts as a pseudogene. This CDR3 comprises 15 residues. The CDR3 sequence is CASTNPKDRPTEAFF. Written as DNA, the CDR3 is TGTGCCAGCACCAATCCTAAAGACAGGCCCACTGAAGCTTTCTTT.

The chain recombines TRBV5-1 with TRBJ1-2; possible D gene TRBD1, 6 bases. The germline CDR1 and CDR2 sequences are SGHRS and YFSETQ. Trimming shortened V by 7 bases and J by 3 bases, and 13 bases separated the two germline ends. This CDR3 is built from 13 residues. The CDR3 region has the DNA TGCGCCAGCCGTACAGGGTCAGACTATGGCTACACCTTC. As protein: CASRTGSDYGYTF.

This sequence joins TRBV12-2 and TRBJ1-2; the table's D call, TRBD1, has no DNA check behind it. TRBV12-2 is a pseudogene segment. The CDR3 is made up of 13 amino acids. Written as DNA, the CDR3 is TGTGCAAGTCGCTTAGGGCTGTGCTATGGCTACACCTTC. Translating gives CASRLGLCYGYTF.

This rearrangement joins TRBV2 to TRBJ2-2; a possible D gene is TRBD2 (6 bases). The CDR3 contains 15 residues. Germline CDR1 is SNHLY and CDR2 is FYNNEI. Trimming removed 6 bases from V and 1 base from J, with 12 bases in between. The CDR3, as DNA: TGTGCCAGCAGCTTAGGACTAAAGAACACCGGGGAGCTGTTTTTT. This encodes CASSLGLKNTGELFF.

This clone was detected once. J is TRBJ1-2 and V is TRBV19; TRBD1 is a possible D gene (6 bases). Germline V gene sequence: CDR1 LNHDA, CDR2 SQIVND (reference sequence). The CDR3 spans 15 residues. V was trimmed by 5 bases and J by 3 bases, leaving 16 bases between them. This CDR3 reads CASSGRQASDYGYTF. CDR3 coding DNA: TGTGCCAGTAGTGGTAGACAGGCGAGTGACTATGGCTACACCTTC. Looking up the rest from reference TRBV19 and TRBJ1-2 gives the full variable domain: DGGITQSPKYLFRKEGQNVTLSCEQNLNHDAMYWYRQDPGQGLRLIYYSQIVNDFQKGDIAEGYSVSREKKESFPLTVTSAQKNPTAFYLCASSGRQASDYGYTFGSGTRLTVV.

This chain joins TRBV19 and TRBJ2-3, with TRBD2 as a possible D gene (5 bases). Trimming cost V 10 bases and J 4 bases, with 18 bases left between them. Germline V gene lookup returns CDR1 LNHDA and CDR2 SQIVND (reference sequence). CDR3 size: 14 residues. The CDR3 loop is CATLGVGRPDTQYF. CDR3 nucleotides: TGTGCCACCCTGGGAGTAGGACGACCAGATACGCAGTATTTT.

The V and J genes are TRBV10-1 and TRBJ2-7, with a weak D call TRBD2 (5 bases). The CDR3 length is 16 residues. The V gene lost 6 bases and the J gene lost 0 bases, with 18 bases spanning the gap. Germline lookup yields CDR1 WNHNN and CDR2 SYGVQD (reference sequence). The CDR3 DNA reads as TGCGCCAGCAGCCCTCGGGGAAACCCCCCCTCCTACGAGCAGTACTTC. Translated: CASSPRGNPPSYEQYF.

This rearrangement joins TRBV10-3 to TRBJ2-7; TRBD2 matches at 10 bases. The CDR3 has 15 residues. V lost 2 bases and J lost 3; bases outside the gene matches: 4. CDR1 is ENHRY, CDR2 SYGVKD, per germline. The CDR3 bases are TGTGCCATCAGTGAGAGAGCTAGCGGGGGCTACGAGCAGTACTTC. Translation: CAISERASGGYEQYF.

The chain joins TRBV28 to TRBJ2-5; a possible D gene is TRBD1 (7 bases). This CDR3 contains 15 residues. Trimming pared 6 bases from V and 4 bases from J, leaving 18 bases between. Germline CDR1 and CDR2: MDHEN and SYDVKM. CDR3 DNA: TGTGCCAGCAGCCCCTCACAGGGGAGGCGAGAGACCCAGTACTTC. Protein product: CASSPSQGRRETQYF.